These 12 T cell receptor beta chains originate from one sample sequenced in a study of a mutant IDH1 vaccine in newly diagnosed glioma. No cognate antigen is known for these TCRs. Documented time point: week 47, end of study. Mutant IDH1 20-mer peptide, at 300 ug, made up each vaccine dose, with topical imiquimod. The data were produced by immunoSEQ multiplex PCR, yet TCRdb's version contains in-frame clones alone and is incomplete. The table lists 30,000 to 40,000 clones, approximately 92% of them singletons. The sequencing here drew on PBMCs, taken from a glioma patient whose treatment included an IDH1 peptide vaccine. Receptors were obtained from a middle-aged woman with glioma.

A few counts support this clone. This rearrangement joins TRBV21-1 to TRBJ1-5. TRBV21-1 is recorded as a pseudogene. This CDR3 is 10 amino acids long. This CDR3 is CASDNQPQHF. CDR3 nucleotide sequence: TGTGCCAGCGACAATCAGCCCCAGCATTTT.

The chain employs TRBV5-1 and TRBJ2-7, with D tentatively TRBD2 (8 bases). V was trimmed by 2 bases and J by 6 bases, leaving 15 bases between them. Germline V gene sequence: CDR1 SGHRS, CDR2 YFSETQ. The CDR3 has 14 amino acids. The CDR3 spells CASSFGTRGLEQYF. CDR3 bases: TGCGCCAGCAGCTTCGGGACTAGGGGGCTCGAGCAGTACTTC.

J is TRBJ2-3 and V is TRBV27; D is possibly TRBD2 (5 bases). Looked up from germline, CDR1 is MNHEY and CDR2 is SMNVEV (reference sequence). The CDR3 is 15 amino acids. Trimming stripped 8 bases from V and 1 base from J, with 16 bases between. The CDR3 is CASYPPGLGTDTQYF. The CDR3 region has the DNA TGTGCCAGCTATCCCCCGGGGTTAGGCACAGATACGCAGTATTTT.

The chain combines TRBV5-1 with TRBJ1-3; 10 bases map to TRBD1. Trimming cost V 3 bases and J 1 base; bases outside gene matches: 4. CDR3 length: 16 residues. Germline CDR1 and CDR2: SGHRS and YFSETQ. CDR3 residues: CASSSEGQGSGNTIYF. The CDR3 region has the DNA TGCGCCAGCAGCTCAGAGGGACAGGGGTCTGGAAACACCATATATTTT.

The CDR3 loop reads CSVIGTGYEQYF. CDR3 in DNA: TGCAGCGTCATAGGGACAGGGTACGAGCAGTACTTC. The chain couples TRBV29-1 to TRBJ2-7, with 9 bases matching TRBD1. Germline assignment: CDR1 SQVTM and CDR2 ANQGSEA. The ends lost 6 bases at V and 4 bases at J; junction bases unmatched: 4. The CDR3 length is 12 residues.

The rearrangement joins TRBV6-5 to TRBJ2-7; a weak D match, TRBD2 (5 bases). The V gene's germline CDR1 is MNHEY and CDR2 SVGAGI. Trimming took off 5 bases at V and 2 bases at J, with 13 bases between the two ends. The CDR3 is 14 residues long. The CDR3 spells CASSQQRGTYEQYF. In DNA form, the CDR3 reads TGTGCCAGCAGTCAGCAACGGGGAACCTACGAGCAGTACTTC.

V gene TRBV19 combines with J gene TRBJ2-7; D gene ambiguous. V was trimmed by 3 bases and J by 3 bases, leaving 12 bases between them. The CDR3 spans 14 residues. Per germline, CDR1 LNHDA and CDR2 SQIVND (reference sequence). The CDR3 spells CASSMGGENYEQYF. The CDR3 bases are TGTGCCAGTAGTATGGGTGGGGAAAACTACGAGCAGTACTTC.

J is TRBJ1-2 and V is TRBV5-6, with D unresolved. Germline CDR1 is SGHDT and CDR2 is YYEEEE. Trimming left V 1 base short and J 13 bases short, with 17 bases between. CDR3 length: 13 amino acids. CDR3 sequence: CASSLQLWGDATF. In DNA form, the CDR3 reads TGTGCCAGCAGCTTGCAACTCTGGGGTGATGCCACCTTC.

This chain connects TRBV4-1 to TRBJ1-2; no clear D gene. V lost 0 bases, J lost 2 bases, and 10 bases lay in between. Germline values: CDR1 MGHRA, CDR2 YSYEKL. CDR3 length: 15 residues. Here the CDR3 DNA reads TGCGCCAGCAGCCAAGAATGGGCAGAGAACTATGGCTACACCTTC. Translated, it gives CASSQEWAENYGYTF.

The chain employs TRBV19 and TRBJ2-2, with D unclear. CDR1 and CDR2 from the germline V gene are LNHDA and SQIVND (reference sequence). This CDR3 comprises 15 residues. Between the trimmed V and J ends, which lost 5 bases and 4 bases, there was a span of 14 bases. The CDR3 DNA sequence: TGTGCCAGTAGTCCAACCGCGGTGGGCACCGGGGAGCTGTTTTTT. Its translation is CASSPTAVGTGELFF.

V gene TRBV10-3 combines with J gene TRBJ1-6; TRBD1 is a possible D gene (5 bases). The CDR3 has 15 amino acids. The V and J ends lost 7 bases and 8 bases respectively, with 18 bases between them. Germline lookup yields CDR1 ENHRY and CDR2 SYGVKD. CDR3 loop: CAITPDGGKDSPLHF. CDR3 in DNA: TGTGCCATCACCCCGGACGGGGGAAAGGATTCACCCCTCCACTTT.

V usage is TRBV5-1 and J usage is TRBJ2-2, with 9 nucleotides matching TRBD2. Per germline, CDR1 SGHRS and CDR2 YFSETQ. V lost 2 bases to trimming and J lost 7 bases; unmatched junction nucleotides: 6. CDR3 length: 15 amino acids. The CDR3 sequence: CASSFDRLAVGELFF. The CDR3 region has the DNA TGCGCCAGCAGCTTCGACCGACTAGCGGTCGGGGAGCTGTTTTTT.